These T cell receptor beta chains were read from a single sample in a study of blood T cell repertoires in COVID-19. Clones were sequenced by immunoSEQ multiplex PCR, and TCRdb holds only the in-frame ones, with some missing. In the table there are 160,000 or so clones, 87% of which are singletons. The sample consisted of peripheral blood. The receptors were sampled from a woman aged 55 to 70 who had recovered from COVID-19. Both conserved end residues are part of each CDR3. A D gene is named only where the DNA matches it firmly. Expanded clones get a size class; other rows say once, few or many, or leave the size out.

d_gene | len | j_gene | v_gene | abundance | CDR3aa | CDR3nt
- | 17 | TRBJ1-2 | TRBV24-1 | - | CATSDSWGAGANYGYTF | TGTGCCACCAGTGATTCCTGGGGCGCAGGAGCTAACTATGGCTACACCTTC
TRBD1 | 14 | TRBJ2-2 | TRBV6-6 | few | CASSGTGNTGELFF | TGTGCCAGCAGTGGGACAGGGAACACCGGGGAGCTGTTTTTT
- | 14 | TRBJ2-3 | TRBV5-6 | - | CASSPRGVTDTQYF | TGTGCCAGCAGCCCTAGAGGAGTCACAGATACGCAGTATTTT
- | 12 | TRBJ2-7 | TRBV10-3 | - | CAISPGENEQYF | TGTGCCATCAGTCCAGGGGAGAACGAGCAGTACTTC
- | 12 | TRBJ1-6 | TRBV28 | - | CASSLQNSPLHF | TGTGCCAGCAGTTTACAAAATTCACCCCTCCACTTT
- | 13 | TRBJ1-2 | TRBV5-1 | once | CASSLGSGEGYTF | TGCGCCAGCAGCTTGGGATCAGGGGAAGGCTACACCTTC
- | 11 | TRBJ2-3 | TRBV12-3/TRBV12-4 | - | CASARVDTQYF | TGTGCCAGCGCGCGGGTCGATACGCAGTATTTT
- | 15 | TRBJ2-3 | TRBV9 | - | CASSPTLAGTDTQYF | TGTGCCAGCAGCCCAACATTGGCTGGCACAGATACGCAGTATTTT
- | 15 | TRBJ2-2 | TRBV5-4 | - | CASSLGQPSTGELFF | TGTGCCAGCAGCTTGGGGCAACCTTCCACCGGGGAGCTGTTTTTT
- | 16 | TRBJ1-3 | TRBV28 | - | CATTRGGRGGGNTIYF | TGTGCCACGACTAGAGGGGGGAGGGGAGGTGGAAACACCATATATTTT
TRBD1 | 13 | TRBJ2-7 | TRBV18 | - | CASSQGATYEQYF | TGTGCCAGCTCACAGGGGGCTACCTACGAGCAGTACTTC
TRBD1 | 14 | TRBJ1-2 | TRBV28 | - | CASSGTGGLGGYTF | TGTGCCAGCAGTGGAACAGGGGGCTTAGGTGGCTACACCTTC
- | 18 | TRBJ2-4 | TRBV21-1 | few | CASSKTGQSASAKNIQYF | TGTGCCAGCAGCAAAACAGGACAGTCCGCTTCAGCCAAAAACATTCAGTACTTC
TRBD2 | 16 | TRBJ2-7 | TRBV10-3 | - | CAISEGLAGETYEQYF | TGTGCCATCAGTGAGGGGTTAGCGGGGGAAACCTACGAGCAGTACTTC
- | 16 | TRBJ1-2 | TRBV4-1 | - | CASSQVVGSTNYGYTF | TGCGCCAGCAGCCAAGTGGTCGGGTCCACTAACTATGGCTACACCTTC
TRBD1 | 12 | TRBJ2-7 | TRBV6-2/TRBV6-3 | once | CASSLDRGEQYF | TGTGCCAGCAGCCTAGACAGGGGCGAGCAGTACTTC
TRBD1 | 12 | TRBJ1-1 | TRBV6-5 | - | CASSSDRGLAFF | TGTGCCAGCAGTTCCGACAGGGGGCTTGCTTTCTTT
- | 14 | TRBJ1-5 | TRBV28 | few | CASSRVEAGQPQHF | TGTGCCAGCAGTAGGGTGGAGGCCGGTCAGCCCCAGCATTTT
TRBD1 | 18 | TRBJ1-6 | TRBV14 | - | CASSQDPPGQGYNSPLHF | TGTGCCAGCAGCCAAGATCCTCCCGGACAGGGCTATAATTCACCCCTCCACTTT
- | 14 | TRBJ2-7 | TRBV5-1 | - | CASSLQTSSYEQYF | TGCGCCAGCAGCTTACAAACTAGCTCCTACGAGCAGTACTTC
TRBD1 | 16 | TRBJ2-7 | TRBV10-3 | - | CAIGRQGSEFSYEQYF | TGTGCCATCGGCCGACAGGGTAGCGAATTTTCTTACGAGCAGTACTTC
- | 12 | TRBJ2-1 | TRBV4-3 | - | CASGGLGNEQFF | TGCGCCAGCGGAGGCCTAGGAAATGAGCAGTTCTTC
- | 11 | TRBJ2-5 | TRBV2 | - | CASGGIETQYF | TGTGCCAGCGGGGGGATAGAGACCCAGTACTTC
TRBD1 | 14 | TRBJ2-3 | TRBV3-1/TRBV3-2 | - | CASSPDRVTDTQYF | TGTGCCAGCAGCCCGGACAGGGTCACAGATACGCAGTATTTT
- | 13 | TRBJ2-7 | TRBV11-2 | once | CASSSAEPSEQYF | TGTGCCAGCAGCTCTGCCGAACCGAGCGAGCAGTACTTC
- | 15 | TRBJ1-5 | TRBV5-1 | - | CASSWDGGRHQPQHF | TGCGCCAGCAGCTGGGACGGGGGGCGACATCAGCCCCAGCATTTT
- | 13 | TRBJ2-3 | TRBV2 | - | CASRQTSTDTQYF | TGTGCCAGCAGACAGACCAGCACAGATACGCAGTATTTT
- | 17 | TRBJ1-6 | TRBV7-2 | - | CASSLRGWGSYNSPLHF | TGTGCCAGCAGCTTAAGGGGGTGGGGCTCCTATAATTCACCCCTCCACTTT
- | 17 | TRBJ1-1 | TRBV11-3 | - | CASSLGRKDGVDTEAFF | TGTGCCAGCAGCTTAGGTAGGAAGGACGGGGTGGACACTGAAGCTTTCTTT
TRBD2 | 13 | TRBJ2-7 | TRBV5-1 | - | CASSLETSTEQYF | TGCGCCAGCAGCTTGGAGACTAGCACCGAGCAGTACTTC
TRBD1 | 11 | TRBJ1-2 | TRBV12-3/TRBV12-4 | - | CASDRGYGYTF | TGTGCCTCCGACAGGGGCTATGGCTACACCTTC
- | 17 | TRBJ1-6 | TRBV4-1 | - | CASSQGRPEDWASPLHF | TGCGCCAGCAGCCAAGGGAGGCCGGAGGACTGGGCTTCACCCCTCCACTTT
TRBD2 | 16 | TRBJ2-3 | TRBV27 | - | CASMSLAGGRTDTQYF | TGTGCCAGCATGTCGCTAGCGGGGGGGCGCACAGATACGCAGTATTTT
TRBD1 | 13 | TRBJ1-1 | TRBV30 | - | CAWSRGLDTEAFF | TGTGCCTGGAGCAGGGGGCTCGACACTGAAGCTTTCTTT
- | 16 | TRBJ1-6 | TRBV5-1 | - | CASSSWDSDMDSPLHF | TGCGCCAGCAGCTCCTGGGACTCCGATATGGATTCACCCCTCCACTTT
- | 14 | TRBJ1-1 | TRBV9 | - | CASSPTGLNTEAFF | TGTGCCAGCAGCCCCACAGGGCTGAACACTGAAGCTTTCTTT
TRBD1 | 13 | TRBJ2-7 | TRBV2 | - | CASHGTGVYEQYF | TGTGCCAGCCACGGGACAGGGGTGTACGAGCAGTACTTC
TRBD1 | 14 | TRBJ1-5 | TRBV27 | - | CASSLTGLNQPQHF | TGTGCCAGCAGTCTGACAGGGCTCAATCAGCCCCAGCATTTT
TRBD1 | 16 | TRBJ2-2 | TRBV7-7 | - | CASSSTQGINTGELFF | TGTGCTAGCAGCTCGACACAGGGGATTAACACCGGGGAGCTGTTTTTT
TRBD1 | 15 | TRBJ2-1 | TRBV7-2 | few | CASSHGQGSYNEQFF | TGTGCCAGCAGCCATGGACAGGGAAGCTACAATGAGCAGTTCTTC
TRBD1 | 16 | TRBJ2-3 | TRBV24-1 | - | CATSDFQGAGTDTQYF | TGTGCCACCAGTGATTTTCAGGGGGCGGGCACAGATACGCAGTATTTT
- | 14 | TRBJ1-4 | TRBV5-4 | - | CASSLVPGDEKLFF | TGTGCCAGCAGCTTGGTCCCAGGGGATGAAAAACTGTTTTTT
- | 13 | TRBJ1-6 | TRBV9 | - | CASSRSYNSPLHF | TGTGCCAGCAGTCGCTCCTATAATTCACCCCTCCACTTT
TRBD1 | 15 | TRBJ2-5 | TRBV7-8 | - | CASSSQGASLETQYF | TGTGCCAGCAGCTCACAGGGGGCGTCATTGGAGACCCAGTACTTC
TRBD1 | 16 | TRBJ2-7 | TRBV28 | - | CASSSPGTGGIDEQYF | TGTGCCAGCAGTTCACCAGGGACAGGGGGCATCGACGAGCAGTACTTC